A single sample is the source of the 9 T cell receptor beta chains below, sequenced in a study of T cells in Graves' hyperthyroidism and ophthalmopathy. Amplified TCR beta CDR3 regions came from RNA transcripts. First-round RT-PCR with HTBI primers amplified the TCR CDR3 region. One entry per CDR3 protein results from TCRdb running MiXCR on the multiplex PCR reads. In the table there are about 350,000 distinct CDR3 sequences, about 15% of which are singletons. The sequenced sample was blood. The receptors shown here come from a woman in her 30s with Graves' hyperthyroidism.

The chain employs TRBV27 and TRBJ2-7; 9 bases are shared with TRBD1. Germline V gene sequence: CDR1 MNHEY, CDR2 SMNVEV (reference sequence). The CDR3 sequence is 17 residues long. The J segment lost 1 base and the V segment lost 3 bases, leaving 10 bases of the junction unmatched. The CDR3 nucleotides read TGTGCCAGCAGTTTCCAAAGACCGGGACAGGGATCCTACGAGCAGTACTTC. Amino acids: CASSFQRPGQGSYEQYF.

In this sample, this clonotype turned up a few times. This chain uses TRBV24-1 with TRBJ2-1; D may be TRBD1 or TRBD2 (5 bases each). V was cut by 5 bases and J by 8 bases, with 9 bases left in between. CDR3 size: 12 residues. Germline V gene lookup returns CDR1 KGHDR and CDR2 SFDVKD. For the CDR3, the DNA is TGTGCCACCAGTGTCAGGGACGATGAGCAGTTCTTC. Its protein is CATSVRDDEQFF.

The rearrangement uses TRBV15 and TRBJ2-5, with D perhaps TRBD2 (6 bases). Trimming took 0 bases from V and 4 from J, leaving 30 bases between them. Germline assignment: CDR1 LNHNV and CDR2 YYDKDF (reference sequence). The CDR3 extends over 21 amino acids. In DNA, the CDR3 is TGTGCCACCAGCAGAGATCCCCCTTTGGGGGGTAGGCCTAGGCCAGGAGAGACCCAGTACTTC. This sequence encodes CATSRDPPLGGRPRPGETQYF.

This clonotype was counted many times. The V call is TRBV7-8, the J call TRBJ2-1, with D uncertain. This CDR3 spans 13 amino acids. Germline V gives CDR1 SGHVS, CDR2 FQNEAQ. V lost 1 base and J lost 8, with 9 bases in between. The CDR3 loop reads CASSLGRLDEQFF. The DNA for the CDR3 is TGTGCCAGCAGCTTAGGACGTCTCGATGAGCAGTTCTTC. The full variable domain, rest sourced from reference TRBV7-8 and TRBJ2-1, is GAGVSQSPRYKVAKRGQDVALRCDPISGHVSLFWYQQALGQGPEFLTYFQNEAQLDKSGLPSDRFFAERPEGSVSTLKIQRTQQEDSAVYLCASSLGRLDEQFFGPGTRLTVL.

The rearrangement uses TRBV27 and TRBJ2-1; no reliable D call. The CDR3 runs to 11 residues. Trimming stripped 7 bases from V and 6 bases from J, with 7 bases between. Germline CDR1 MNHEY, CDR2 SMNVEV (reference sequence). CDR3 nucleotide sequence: TGTGCCAGCAAAAGTCGCAATGAGCAGTTCTTC. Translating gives CASKSRNEQFF.

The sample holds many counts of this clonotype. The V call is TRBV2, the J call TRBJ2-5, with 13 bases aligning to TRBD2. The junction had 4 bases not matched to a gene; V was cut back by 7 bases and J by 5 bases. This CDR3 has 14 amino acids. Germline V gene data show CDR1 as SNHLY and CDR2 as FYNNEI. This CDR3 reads CASMGLAGYETQYF. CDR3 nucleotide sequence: TGTGCCAGCATGGGACTAGCGGGATATGAGACCCAGTACTTC.

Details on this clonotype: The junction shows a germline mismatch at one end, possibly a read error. The CDR3 is CASSLGTVQETKYF. The CDR3 bases are TGTGCCAGCAGCTTAGGGACAGTCCAAGAGACCAAGTACTTC. The V and J genes are TRBV11-2 and TRBJ2-5, with D possibly matching TRBD1 (6 bases). This CDR3 contains 14 residues. Germline CDR1 is SGHAT and CDR2 is FQNNGV.

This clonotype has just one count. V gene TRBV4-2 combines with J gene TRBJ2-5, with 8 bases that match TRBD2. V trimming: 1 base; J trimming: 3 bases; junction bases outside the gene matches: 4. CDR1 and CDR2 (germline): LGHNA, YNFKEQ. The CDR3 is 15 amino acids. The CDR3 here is CASSQGGAGEETQYF. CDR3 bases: TGTGCCAGCAGCCAAGGAGGAGCGGGGGAAGAGACCCAGTACTTC.

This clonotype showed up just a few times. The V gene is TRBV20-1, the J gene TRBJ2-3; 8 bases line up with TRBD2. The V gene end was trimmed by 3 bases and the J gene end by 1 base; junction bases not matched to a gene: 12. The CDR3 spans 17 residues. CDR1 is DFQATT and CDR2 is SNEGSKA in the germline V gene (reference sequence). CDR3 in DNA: TGCAGTGCTAGCGGGTCGGGAGGGCCCGGAGGCACAGATACGCAGTATTTT. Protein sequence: CSASGSGGPGGTDTQYF.